This TCR beta chain was sequenced for a study of Ad26.COV2.S vaccination and SARS-CoV-2 variants. Profiled with immunoSEQ multiplex PCR; TCRdb holds only in-frame clones, not every one. This table has about 400,000 clones, about 89% appearing once. Treatment described: some 19 received Ad26.COV2.S at low or high dose, single or two shots; several received placebo; per-sample allocation not given. It was on day 63 after the first vaccine or placebo injection that samples were taken. This clone was seen only a few times. Germline CDR1 and CDR2: LGHDT and YNNKEL (reference sequence). Trimming shortened V by 0 bases and J by 4 bases, and 16 bases separated the two germline ends. The CDR3 runs 16 residues.

The V call is TRBV3-1 (or the pseudogene TRBV3-2), the J call TRBJ2-7, with D possibly being TRBD1 (5 bases). The clonotype originates from a person aged 18 to 65 who received the Ad26.COV2.S COVID-19 vaccine or a placebo. Sample: peripheral blood, taken in a trial of Ad26.COV2.S vaccine versus placebo. CDR3 in amino acids: CASSQDKWQGQYEQYF. CDR3 coding DNA: TGTGCCAGCAGCCAAGATAAGTGGCAGGGTCAGTACGAGCAGTACTTC.